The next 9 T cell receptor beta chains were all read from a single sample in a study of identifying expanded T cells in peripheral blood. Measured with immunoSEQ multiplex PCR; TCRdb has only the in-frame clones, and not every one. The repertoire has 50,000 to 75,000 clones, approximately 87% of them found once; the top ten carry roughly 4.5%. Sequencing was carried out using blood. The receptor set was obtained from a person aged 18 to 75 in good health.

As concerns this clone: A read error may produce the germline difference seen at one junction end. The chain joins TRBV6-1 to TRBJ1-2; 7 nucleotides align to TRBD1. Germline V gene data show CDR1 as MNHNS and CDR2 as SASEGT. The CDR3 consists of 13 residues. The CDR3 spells CASSGLRQGTLIF. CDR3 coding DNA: TGTGCCAGCAGTGGCCTTCGACAGGGAACTCTCATCTTC.

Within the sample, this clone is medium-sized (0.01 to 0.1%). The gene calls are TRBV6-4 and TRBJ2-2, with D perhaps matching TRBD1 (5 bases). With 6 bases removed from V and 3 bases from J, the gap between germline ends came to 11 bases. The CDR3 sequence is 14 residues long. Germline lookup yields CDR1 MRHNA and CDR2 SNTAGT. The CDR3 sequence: CASREGVDTGELFF. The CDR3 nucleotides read TGTGCCAGCAGGGAAGGGGTAGACACCGGGGAGCTGTTTTTT.

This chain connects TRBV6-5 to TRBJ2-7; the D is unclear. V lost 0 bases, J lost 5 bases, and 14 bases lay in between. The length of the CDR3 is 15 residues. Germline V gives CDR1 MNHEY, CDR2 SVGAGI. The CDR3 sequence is CASSYSVPAGDEQYF. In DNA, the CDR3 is TGTGCCAGCAGTTACTCGGTACCAGCCGGCGACGAGCAGTACTTC.

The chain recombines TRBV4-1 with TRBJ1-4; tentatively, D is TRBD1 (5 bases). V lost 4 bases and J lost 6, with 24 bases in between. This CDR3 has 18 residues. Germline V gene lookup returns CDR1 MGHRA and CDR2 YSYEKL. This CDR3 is CASSRLLIGEGEYEKLFF. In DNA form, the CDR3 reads TGCGCCAGCAGCCGCCTATTGATTGGGGAAGGGGAGTATGAAAAACTGTTTTTT.

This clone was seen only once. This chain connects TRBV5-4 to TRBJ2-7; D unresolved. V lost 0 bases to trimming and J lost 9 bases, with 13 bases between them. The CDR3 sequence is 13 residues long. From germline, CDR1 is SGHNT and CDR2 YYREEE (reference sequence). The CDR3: CASSLVTELGQYF. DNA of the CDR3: TGTGCCAGCAGCTTGGTTACAGAGCTAGGGCAGTACTTC.

CDR3 loop: CASRQEAGGRNEQFF. The CDR3 DNA reads TGTGCCAGCAGGCAGGAGGCAGGGGGAAGGAATGAGCAGTTCTTC. The rearrangement links TRBV2 to TRBJ2-1, with 7 bases fitting TRBD1. Per germline, CDR1 SNHLY and CDR2 FYNNEI. V was clipped by 6 bases and J by 7 bases; unmatched bases: 12. There are 15 residues in the CDR3. Full variable domain (missing parts from reference TRBV2 and TRBJ2-1): EPEVTQTPSHQVTQMGQEVILRCVPISNHLYFYWYRQILGQKVEFLVSFYNNEISEKSEIFDDQFSVERPDGSNFTLKIRSTKLEDSAMYFCASRQEAGGRNEQFFGPGTRLTVL.

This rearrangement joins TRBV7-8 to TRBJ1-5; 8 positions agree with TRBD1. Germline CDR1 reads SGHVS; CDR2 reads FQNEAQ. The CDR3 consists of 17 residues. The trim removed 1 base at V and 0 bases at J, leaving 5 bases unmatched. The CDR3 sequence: CASSLGGQGPSNQPQHF. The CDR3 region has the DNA TGTGCCAGCAGCTTAGGCGGACAGGGACCTAGCAATCAGCCCCAGCATTTT.

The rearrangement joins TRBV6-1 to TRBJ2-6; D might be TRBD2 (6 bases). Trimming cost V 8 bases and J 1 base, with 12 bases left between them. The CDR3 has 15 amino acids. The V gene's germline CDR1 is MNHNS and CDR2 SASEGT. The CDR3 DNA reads TGTGCCAGCGGGACTGGGGGATCTGGGGCCAACGTCCTGACTTTC. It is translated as CASGTGGSGANVLTF.

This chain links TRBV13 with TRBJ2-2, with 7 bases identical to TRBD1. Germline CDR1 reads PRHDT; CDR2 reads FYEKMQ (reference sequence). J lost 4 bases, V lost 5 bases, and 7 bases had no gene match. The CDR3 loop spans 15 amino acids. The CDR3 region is CASSRGQGSTGELFF. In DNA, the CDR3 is TGTGCCAGCAGCAGGGGGCAGGGGAGCACCGGGGAGCTGTTTTTT.